A single sample is the source of the 10 T cell receptor beta chains below, sequenced in a study of blood T cell repertoires in COVID-19. Profiled with immunoSEQ multiplex PCR; TCRdb holds only in-frame clones, not every one. The table has a few hundred thousand clones, approximately 87% seen once. The material sequenced was peripheral blood. These receptors all stem from a woman aged 45-60 years who had recovered from COVID-19.

The chain has TRBV7-2 and TRBJ1-5; TRBD1 might be the D (6 bases). The germline CDR1 and CDR2 sequences are SGHTA and FQGNSA. CDR3 size: 16 residues. Trimming pared 2 bases from V and 1 base from J, leaving 12 bases between. The CDR3: CASSLSGGASNQPQHF. CDR3 DNA: TGTGCCAGCAGCTTAAGTGGGGGGGCGAGCAATCAGCCCCAGCATTTT.

About this clone itself: The same CDR3 arises from other DNA sequences in this sample as well. The chain is built from TRBV14 and TRBJ2-7; D is unresolved. CDR3 length: 12 residues. With 2 bases removed from V and 3 bases from J, the gap between germline ends came to 5 bases. The germline CDR1 and CDR2 sequences are SGHDN and FVKESK. In DNA form, the CDR3 reads TGTGCCAGCAGCCAATCCGGCTACGAGCAGTACTTC. This sequence encodes CASSQSGYEQYF.

The chain carries TRBV19 and TRBJ1-1; maybe TRBD1 (5 bases). CDR3 size: 14 residues. Trimming removed 3 bases at V and 4 bases at J, with 12 bases between. Germline V CDR1 and CDR2: LNHDA, SQIVND (reference sequence). The CDR3 nucleotides read TGTGCCAGTAGTATCGTAAGGGACTCCACTGAAGCTTTCTTT. It yields the protein CASSIVRDSTEAFF.

The V and J genes are TRBV7-2 and TRBJ2-3, with D perhaps TRBD2 (6 bases). Trimming pared 5 bases from V and 1 base from J, leaving 10 bases between. The germline CDR1 and CDR2 sequences are SGHTA and FQGNSA. This CDR3 comprises 14 residues. In nucleotides, the CDR3 is TGTGCCAGCAGCCCCCAGCGGGGCACAGATACGCAGTATTTT. Its protein product is CASSPQRGTDTQYF. Together with reference TRBV7-2 and TRBJ2-3, the CDR3 gives the full variable domain: GAGVSQSPSNKVTEKGKDVELRCDPISGHTALYWYRQSLGQGLEFLIYFQGNSAPDKSGLPSDRFSAERTGGSVSTLTIQRTQQEDSAVYLCASSPQRGTDTQYFGPGTRLTVL.

This chain connects TRBV9 to TRBJ1-2, with a possible D match to TRBD1 (6 bases). This CDR3 has 16 amino acids. Germline values: CDR1 SGDLS, CDR2 YYNGEE. V was pared by 4 bases and J by 6 bases, with 22 bases between. The DNA for the CDR3 is TGTGCCAGCAGCCCCAGGGTGGGGGGGGGCCAAGATGGCTACACCTTC. This encodes CASSPRVGGGQDGYTF.

V usage is TRBV2 and J usage is TRBJ2-1; 10 nucleotides agree with TRBD2. J was trimmed by 6 bases and V by 6 bases; bases with no gene match: 8. This CDR3 is built from 15 residues. Germline assignment: CDR1 SNHLY and CDR2 FYNNEI. CDR3 residues: CASRALAGGLNEQFF. The CDR3 coding sequence is TGTGCCAGCAGAGCCTTAGCGGGGGGACTCAATGAGCAGTTCTTC. Variable domain in full (rest from reference TRBV2 and TRBJ2-1): EPEVTQTPSHQVTQMGQEVILRCVPISNHLYFYWYRQILGQKVEFLVSFYNNEISEKSEIFDDQFSVERPDGSNFTLKIRSTKLEDSAMYFCASRALAGGLNEQFFGPGTRLTVL.

The chain links TRBV5-1 to TRBJ2-1, with 7 bases aligning to TRBD1. The CDR3 is 15 amino acids. V lost 0 bases and J lost 4; bases outside the gene matches: 4. Germline V gene sequence: CDR1 SGHRS, CDR2 YFSETQ. The CDR3 nucleotides are TGCGCCAGCAGCTTGGCGACAGGGAGTTACAATGAGCAGTTCTTC. Encoded protein: CASSLATGSYNEQFF.

The DNA of the CDR3 is TGTGCCAGCAGTTTCGACAGGTTTTCGAACACTGAAGCTTTCTTT. This translates into CASSFDRFSNTEAFF. The gene calls are TRBV11-2 and TRBJ1-1; tentatively, D is TRBD1 (6 bases). The germline CDR1 and CDR2 sequences are SGHAT and FQNNGV. There are 15 residues in the CDR3. With 6 bases removed from V and 1 base from J, the gap between germline ends came to 15 bases.

Here the CDR3 reads CASSDRGGQPQHF. The CDR3 coding sequence is TGTGCCAGCAGTGACAGGGGAGGTCAGCCCCAGCATTTT. The V call is TRBV6-4, the J call TRBJ1-5; tentatively, D is TRBD1 (5 bases). Trimming took 2 bases from V and 6 from J, leaving 8 bases between them. CDR3 length: 13 residues. Germline CDR1 and CDR2: MRHNA and SNTAGT.

The chain has TRBV27 and TRBJ2-7; D perhaps matches TRBD2 (6 bases). The germline gives CDR1 MNHEY, CDR2 SMNVEV (reference sequence). Trimming pared 10 bases from V and 4 bases from J, leaving 17 bases between. The CDR3 totals 13 residues. For the CDR3, the DNA is TGTGCCACCATGAGGAGGGAAGGGTACGAGCAGTACTTC. Translation gives CATMRREGYEQYF.